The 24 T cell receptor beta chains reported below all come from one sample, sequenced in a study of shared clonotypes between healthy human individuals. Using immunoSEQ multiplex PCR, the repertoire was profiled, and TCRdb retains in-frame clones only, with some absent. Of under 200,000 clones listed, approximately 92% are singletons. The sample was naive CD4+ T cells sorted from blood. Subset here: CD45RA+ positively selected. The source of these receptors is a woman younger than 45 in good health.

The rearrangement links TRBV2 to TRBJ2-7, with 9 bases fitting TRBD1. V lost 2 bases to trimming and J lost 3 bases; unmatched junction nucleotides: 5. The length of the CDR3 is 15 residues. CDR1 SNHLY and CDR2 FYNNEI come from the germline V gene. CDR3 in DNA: TGTGCCAGCAGTGAATTGGGACAGGGCCTCTACGAGCAGTACTTC. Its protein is CASSELGQGLYEQYF.

The CDR3 region has the DNA TGCGCCAGCAACTACAGGGAGGGTTTAACCGGGGAGCTGTTTTTT. This translates into CASNYREGLTGELFF. The chain joins TRBV5-1 to TRBJ2-2; possible D gene TRBD2, 7 bases. The germline V gene has CDR1 SGHRS and CDR2 YFSETQ. The CDR3 totals 15 residues. V lost 6 bases, J lost 5 bases, and 17 bases lay in between.

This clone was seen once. CDR3 DNA: TGTGCCAGCAGCTCACAGGGCTATGGCTACACCTTC. Protein product: CASSSQGYGYTF. The V gene is TRBV7-9, the J gene TRBJ1-2, with TRBD1 as a possible D gene (6 bases). Per germline, CDR1 SEHNR and CDR2 FQNEAQ (reference sequence). The CDR3 contains 12 residues. V shed 4 bases and J shed 4 bases, with 7 bases lying between them. Filled out from reference TRBV7-9 and TRBJ1-2, the complete variable domain reads DTGVSQNPRHKITKRGQNVTFRCDPISEHNRLYWYRQTLGQGPEFLTYFQNEAQLEKSRLLSDRFSAERPKGSFSTLEIQRTEQGDSAMYLCASSSQGYGYTFGSGTRLTVV.

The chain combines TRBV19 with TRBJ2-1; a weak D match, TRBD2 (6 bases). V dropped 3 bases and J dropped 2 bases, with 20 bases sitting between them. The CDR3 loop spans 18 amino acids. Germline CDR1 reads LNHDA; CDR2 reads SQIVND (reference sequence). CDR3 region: CASSMRRQGGVTYNEQFF. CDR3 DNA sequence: TGTGCCAGTAGTATGAGGCGTCAAGGCGGGGTTACCTACAATGAGCAGTTCTTC.

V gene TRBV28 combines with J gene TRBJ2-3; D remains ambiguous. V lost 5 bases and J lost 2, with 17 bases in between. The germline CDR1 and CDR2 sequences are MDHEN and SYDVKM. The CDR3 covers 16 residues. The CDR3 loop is CASSPLAGDLTDTQYF. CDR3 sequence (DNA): TGTGCCAGCAGTCCCCTTGCCGGAGACCTCACAGATACGCAGTATTTT.

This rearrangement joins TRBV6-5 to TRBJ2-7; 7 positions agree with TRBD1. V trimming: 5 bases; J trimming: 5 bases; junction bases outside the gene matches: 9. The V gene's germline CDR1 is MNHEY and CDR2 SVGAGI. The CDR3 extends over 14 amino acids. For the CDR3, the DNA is TGTGCCAGCAGTAAAACATACAGGGGCCACGAGCAGTACTTC. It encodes CASSKTYRGHEQYF.

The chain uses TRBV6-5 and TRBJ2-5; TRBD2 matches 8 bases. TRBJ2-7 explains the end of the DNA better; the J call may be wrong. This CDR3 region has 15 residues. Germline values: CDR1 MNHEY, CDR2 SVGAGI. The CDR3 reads CASSFVAGISYEQYF. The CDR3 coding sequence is TGTGCCAGCAGTTTCGTAGCGGGGATCTCCTACGAGCAGTACTTC.

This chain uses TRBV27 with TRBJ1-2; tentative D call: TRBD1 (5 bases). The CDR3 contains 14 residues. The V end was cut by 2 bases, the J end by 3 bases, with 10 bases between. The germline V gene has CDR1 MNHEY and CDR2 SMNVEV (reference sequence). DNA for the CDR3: TGTGCCAGCAGTTTAGGCAGGGACGACTATGGCTACACCTTC. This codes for CASSLGRDDYGYTF.

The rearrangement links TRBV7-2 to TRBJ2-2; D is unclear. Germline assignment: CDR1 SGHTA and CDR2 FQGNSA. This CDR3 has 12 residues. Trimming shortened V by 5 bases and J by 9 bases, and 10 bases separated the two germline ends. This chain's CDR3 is CASSPSHRELFF. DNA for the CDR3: TGTGCCAGCAGCCCCTCCCACCGGGAGCTGTTTTTT.

In DNA form, the CDR3 reads TGTGCCAGTCGACAGGAATCGTCGCCCCAGCATTTT. It codes for CASRQESSPQHF. The gene calls are TRBV19 and TRBJ1-5; D is perhaps TRBD1 (6 bases). Trimming stripped 8 bases from V and 9 bases from J, with 14 bases between. Germline lookup yields CDR1 LNHDA and CDR2 SQIVND (reference sequence). The CDR3 has 12 amino acids.

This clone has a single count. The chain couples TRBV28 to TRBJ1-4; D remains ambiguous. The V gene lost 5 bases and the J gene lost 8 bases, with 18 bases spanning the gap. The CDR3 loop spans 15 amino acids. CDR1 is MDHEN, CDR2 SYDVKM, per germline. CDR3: CASSPPARSKEKLFF. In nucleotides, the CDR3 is TGTGCCAGCAGTCCCCCGGCCCGATCCAAGGAAAAACTGTTTTTT. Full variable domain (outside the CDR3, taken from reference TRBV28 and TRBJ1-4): DVKVTQSSRYLVKRTGEKVFLECVQDMDHENMFWYRQDPGLGLRLIYFSYDVKMKEKGDIPEGYSVSREKKERFSLILESASTNQTSMYLCASSPPARSKEKLFFGSGTQLSVL.

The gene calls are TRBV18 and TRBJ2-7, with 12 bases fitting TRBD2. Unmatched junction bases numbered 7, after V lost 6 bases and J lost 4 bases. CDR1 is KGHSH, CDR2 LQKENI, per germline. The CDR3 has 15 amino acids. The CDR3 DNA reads TGTGCCAGCTCGCTTTGGACTAGCGGGGATTACGAGCAGTACTTC. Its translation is CASSLWTSGDYEQYF. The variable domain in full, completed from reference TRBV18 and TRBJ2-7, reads NAGVMQNPRHLVRRRGQEARLRCSPMKGHSHVYWYRQLPEEGLKFMVYLQKENIIDESGMPKERFSAEFPKEGPSILRIQQVVRGDSAAYFCASSLWTSGDYEQYFGPGTRLTVT.

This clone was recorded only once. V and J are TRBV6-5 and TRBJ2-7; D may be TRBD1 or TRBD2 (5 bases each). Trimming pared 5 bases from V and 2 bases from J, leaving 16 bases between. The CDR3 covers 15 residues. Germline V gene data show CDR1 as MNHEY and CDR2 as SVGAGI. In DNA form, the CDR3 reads TGTGCCAGCAGTCGAGACCGGGACCAGGCCTACGAGCAGTACTTC. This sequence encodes CASSRDRDQAYEQYF.

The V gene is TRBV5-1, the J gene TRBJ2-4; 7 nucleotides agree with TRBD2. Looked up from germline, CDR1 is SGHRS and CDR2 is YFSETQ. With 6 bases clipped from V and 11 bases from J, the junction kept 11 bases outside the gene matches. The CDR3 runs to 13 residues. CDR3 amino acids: CASTPQDGGVQYF. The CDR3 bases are TGCGCCAGCACCCCCCAGGATGGGGGGGTTCAGTACTTC.

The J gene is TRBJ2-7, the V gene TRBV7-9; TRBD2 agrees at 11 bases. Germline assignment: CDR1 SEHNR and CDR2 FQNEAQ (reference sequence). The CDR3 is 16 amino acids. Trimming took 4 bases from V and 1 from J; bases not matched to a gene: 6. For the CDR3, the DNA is TGTGCCAGCAGCTCATACGGGACTAGCGGTTCCTACGAGCAGTACTTC. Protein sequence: CASSSYGTSGSYEQYF.

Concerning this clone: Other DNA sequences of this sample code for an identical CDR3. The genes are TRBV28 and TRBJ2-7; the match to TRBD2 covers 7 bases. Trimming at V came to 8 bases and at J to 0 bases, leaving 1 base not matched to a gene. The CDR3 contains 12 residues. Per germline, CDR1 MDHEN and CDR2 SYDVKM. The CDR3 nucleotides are TGTGCCAGCTCTAGCGGCTCCTACGAGCAGTACTTC. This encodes CASSSGSYEQYF.

The CDR3 bases are TGTGCCTGGACCCGGGTAGTTCAGAACACTGAAGCTTTCTTT. Protein product: CAWTRVVQNTEAFF. The gene calls are TRBV30 and TRBJ1-1; D uncertain. The CDR3 consists of 14 residues. CDR1 and CDR2 from the germline V gene are GTSNPN and SVGIG (reference sequence). V was shortened by 4 bases and J by 1 base, with 13 bases between the two germline ends.

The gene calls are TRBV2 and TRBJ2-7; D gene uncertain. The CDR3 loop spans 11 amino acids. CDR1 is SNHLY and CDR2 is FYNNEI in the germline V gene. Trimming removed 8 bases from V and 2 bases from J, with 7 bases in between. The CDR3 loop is CASALTYEQYF. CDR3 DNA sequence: TGTGCCAGCGCGCTAACCTACGAGCAGTACTTC.

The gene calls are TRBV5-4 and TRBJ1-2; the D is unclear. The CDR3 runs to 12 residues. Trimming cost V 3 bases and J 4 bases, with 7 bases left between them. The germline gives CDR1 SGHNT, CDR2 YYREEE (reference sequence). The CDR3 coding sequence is TGTGCCAGCAGCTCAGACCTCTATGGCTACACCTTC. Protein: CASSSDLYGYTF.

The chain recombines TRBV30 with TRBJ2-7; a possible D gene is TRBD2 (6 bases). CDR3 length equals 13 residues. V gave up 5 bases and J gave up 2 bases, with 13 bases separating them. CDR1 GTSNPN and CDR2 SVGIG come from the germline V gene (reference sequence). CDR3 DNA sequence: TGTGCCTGGCGACATCCGGGGGCCTACGAGCAGTACTTC. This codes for CAWRHPGAYEQYF.

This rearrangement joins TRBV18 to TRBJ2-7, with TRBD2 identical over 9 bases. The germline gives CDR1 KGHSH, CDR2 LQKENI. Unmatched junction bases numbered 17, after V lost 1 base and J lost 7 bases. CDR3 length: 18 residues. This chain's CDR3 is CASSPRLAGEAVIVEQYF. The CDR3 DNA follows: TGTGCCAGCTCACCACGGTTAGCGGGGGAGGCGGTGATCGTAGAGCAGTACTTC.

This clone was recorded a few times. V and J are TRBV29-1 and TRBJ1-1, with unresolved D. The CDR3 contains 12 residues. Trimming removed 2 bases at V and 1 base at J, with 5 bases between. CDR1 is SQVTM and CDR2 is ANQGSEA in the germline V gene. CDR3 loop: CSVETGNTEAFF. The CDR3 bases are TGCAGCGTTGAAACGGGGAACACTGAAGCTTTCTTT. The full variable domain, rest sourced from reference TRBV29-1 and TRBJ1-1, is SAVISQKPSRDICQRGTSLTIQCQVDSQVTMMFWYRQQPGQSLTLIATANQGSEATYESGFVIDKFPISRPNLTFSTLTVSNMSPEDSSIYLCSVETGNTEAFFGQGTRLTVV.

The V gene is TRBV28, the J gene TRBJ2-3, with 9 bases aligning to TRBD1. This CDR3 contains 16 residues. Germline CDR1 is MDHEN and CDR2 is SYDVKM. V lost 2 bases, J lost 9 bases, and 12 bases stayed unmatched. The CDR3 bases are TGTGCCAGCAGTTTACCTCCGGGACAGGGAATGTGGACGCAGTATTTT. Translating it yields CASSLPPGQGMWTQYF.

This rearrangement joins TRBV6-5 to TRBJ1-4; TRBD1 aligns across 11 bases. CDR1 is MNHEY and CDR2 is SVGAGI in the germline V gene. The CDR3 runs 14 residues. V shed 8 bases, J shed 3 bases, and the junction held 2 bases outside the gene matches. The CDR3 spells CASGGQGANEKLFF. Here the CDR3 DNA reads TGTGCCAGCGGGGGACAGGGGGCTAATGAAAAACTGTTTTTT.